The rows below give T cell receptor beta chains drawn from one sample of a study of cytomegalovirus exposure and HLA in healthy donors. Method: immunoSEQ multiplex PCR; TCRdb's copy keeps in-frame clones and lacks some. This sample's clone table lists 150,000 or so clones. Sequenced sample: PBMCs. All receptors derive from a woman under 30 in good health and CMV-seronegative. Each CDR3 is given with its conserved first and last residue. Fields, in order: D gene, J gene, V gene, CDR3 protein, CDR3 DNA. The D gene is left open where the match is weak.

- | TRBJ1-3 | TRBV29-1 | CSAQRGNTIYF | TGCAGCGCCCAGAGGGGAAACACCATATATTTT
- | TRBJ1-1 | TRBV29-1 | CSVQAPGGTEAFF | TGCAGCGTTCAGGCCCCCGGGGGCACTGAAGCTTTCTTT
- | TRBJ2-6 | TRBV9 | CASSVDSGSSGANVLTF | TGTGCCAGCAGCGTTGATAGCGGAAGCTCTGGGGCCAACGTCCTGACTTTC
TRBD2 | TRBJ2-1 | TRBV7-3 | CASSLNSAGGFNEQFF | TGTGCCAGCAGCTTAAATTCAGCGGGAGGGTTCAATGAGCAGTTCTTC
TRBD1 | TRBJ1-1 | TRBV5-1 | CASSLGAGGTEAFF | TGCGCCAGCAGCTTGGGGGCAGGGGGAACTGAAGCTTTCTTT
- | TRBJ2-6 | TRBV30 | CAWVRKQDLSGANVLTF | TGTGCCTGGGTGAGGAAACAGGACCTCTCTGGGGCCAACGTCCTGACTTTC
TRBD2 | TRBJ2-7 | TRBV6-1 | CASSEDSRTSGSYEQYF | TGTGCCAGCAGTGAAGACTCAAGGACTAGCGGGAGCTACGAGCAGTACTTC
- | TRBJ2-7 | TRBV18 | CASSVRQSSYEQYF | TGTGCCAGCTCCGTAAGACAGAGCTCCTACGAGCAGTACTTC
TRBD1 | TRBJ2-7 | TRBV29-1 | CSVGTGGGEQYF | TGCAGCGTAGGGACAGGGGGTGGCGAGCAGTACTTC
- | TRBJ1-5 | TRBV19 | CASSISGNQPQHF | TGTGCCAGTAGTATTTCGGGCAATCAGCCCCAGCATTTT
- | TRBJ2-7 | TRBV6-6 | CASIGGDEQYF | TGTGCCAGCATTGGCGGGGACGAGCAGTACTTC
TRBD2 | TRBJ2-4 | TRBV7-2 | CASSSRLAGGSKNIQYF | TGTGCCAGCAGCTCCCGACTAGCGGGAGGGAGCAAAAACATTCAGTACTTC
- | TRBJ1-1 | TRBV30 | CAFGQQNTEAFF | TGTGCCTTTGGACAGCAGAACACTGAAGCTTTCTTT
TRBD1 | TRBJ1-1 | TRBV7-8 | CASSLVTLGTGNMNTEAFF | TGTGCCAGCAGCTTAGTAACCCTCGGGACAGGGAACATGAACACTGAAGCTTTCTTT
TRBD1 | TRBJ2-5 | TRBV5-8 | CAGRQGAGETQYF | TGTGCCGGGAGACAGGGGGCGGGGGAGACCCAGTACTTC
- | TRBJ1-1 | TRBV6-6 | CASNTDRVEAFF | TGTGCCAGCAACACCGACAGAGTTGAAGCTTTCTTT
- | TRBJ1-3 | TRBV9 | CASSVGQGDGNTIYF | TGTGCCAGCAGCGTAGGCCAAGGGGATGGAAACACCATATATTTT
- | TRBJ1-1 | TRBV5-5 | CASSLGQLHTNTEAFF | TGTGCCAGCAGCCTAGGACAGTTACATACGAACACTGAAGCTTTCTTT
TRBD1 | TRBJ1-2 | TRBV19 | CASSIGDRGYGYTF | TGTGCCAGTAGTATTGGGGACAGGGGCTATGGCTACACCTTC
TRBD1 | TRBJ1-4 | TRBV5-1 | CASSLDRGDGEKLFF | TGCGCCAGCAGCCTAGACAGGGGGGATGGAGAAAAACTGTTTTTT